The 28 T cell receptor beta chains given below trace back to one sample, sequenced in a study of blood T cell repertoires in COVID-19 (dated by TCRdb to 2019 to 2021). The library was obtained by the immunoSEQ multiplex PCR assay. Entries here come from immuneACCESS through TCRdb and include only in-frame sequences with V and J called. Some clones fail to appear in such tables; in the studies checked, an unresolved V gene covers under half of the shortfall, and the cause of the remainder is unknown. The sample data list 200,000 to 250,000 clones, and roughly three quarters of these were observed just once. The ten largest clones take up 4% of the sample. The specimen sequenced was peripheral blood. The receptors derive from a woman between 40 and 55 years old with active or convalescent COVID-19.

This clone turned up a few times. The chain uses TRBV7-3 and TRBJ2-1; TRBD2 matches 8 bases. The CDR3 has 16 amino acids. In germline, CDR1 is SGHTA, CDR2 FQGTGA. The V gene end was trimmed by 2 bases and the J gene end by 1 base; junction bases not matched to a gene: 4. The CDR3 nucleotides are TGTGCCAGCAGCTTATTCGGGGGGGCGTCCTACAATGAGCAGTTCTTC. Translated: CASSLFGGASYNEQFF.

The chain couples TRBV2 to TRBJ1-5; 8 nucleotides match TRBD1. The CDR3 spans 15 residues. Per germline, CDR1 SNHLY and CDR2 FYNNEI. V lost 6 bases, J lost 4 bases, and 8 bases stayed unmatched. CDR3 sequence: CASRDRAGGNQPQHF. The CDR3 DNA reads TGTGCCAGCAGGGACAGGGCTGGAGGAAATCAGCCCCAGCATTTT.

This chain joins TRBV7-2 and TRBJ2-5; TRBD2 aligns across 14 bases. Trimming cost V 5 bases and J 13 bases; bases outside gene matches: 9. Germline V CDR1 and CDR2: SGHTA, FQGNSA. The CDR3 has 14 amino acids. This CDR3 reads CASSEGLAGEAGYF. The CDR3 DNA is TGTGCCAGCAGCGAGGGACTAGCGGGGGAAGCAGGGTACTTC.

This chain joins TRBV11-2 and TRBJ2-2; D unresolved. Germline CDR1 is SGHAT and CDR2 is FQNNGV. This CDR3 region has 14 residues. Trimming took off 1 base at V and 9 bases at J, with 12 bases between the two ends. CDR3: CASSLGGVPRELFF. The CDR3 DNA reads as TGTGCCAGCAGCTTAGGCGGCGTCCCTCGGGAGCTGTTTTTT. Looking up the rest from reference TRBV11-2 and TRBJ2-2 gives the full variable domain: EAGVAQSPRYKIIEKRQSVAFWCNPISGHATLYWYQQILGQGPKLLIQFQNNGVVDDSQLPKDRFSAERLKGVDSTLKIQPAKLEDSAVYLCASSLGGVPRELFFGEGSRLTVL.

In regard to this clone: One end of the junction varies from germline; a read error may be responsible. The rearrangement links TRBV7-7 to TRBJ2-2, with 14 bases identical to TRBD2. Per germline, CDR1 SSHAT and CDR2 FNYEAQ (reference sequence). The CDR3 covers 16 residues. The CDR3 here is CASSETSGGAIGELFF. For the CDR3, the DNA is TGTGCTAGCAGCGAGACTAGCGGGGGGGCGATCGGGGAGCTGTTTTTT.

The CDR3 nucleotides read TGTGCCAGCAGTTACTTAGGGGGAAACACTGAAGCTTTCTTT. Residues: CASSYLGGNTEAFF. J is TRBJ1-1 and V is TRBV6-5, with D possibly matching TRBD1 (6 bases). The germline V gene has CDR1 MNHEY and CDR2 SVGAGI. This CDR3 has 14 residues. V gave up 1 base and J gave up 2 bases, with 8 bases separating them.

The J gene is TRBJ2-7, the V gene TRBV15; 7 nucleotides align to TRBD1. The V and J ends lost 3 bases and 3 bases, in that order; junction bases with no gene match: 5. The CDR3 consists of 14 residues. Germline assignment: CDR1 LNHNV and CDR2 YYDKDF (reference sequence). Here the CDR3 DNA reads TGTGCCACCAGCAGTCCCAGGGGGTTCTACGAGCAGTACTTC. It specifies CATSSPRGFYEQYF.

The rearrangement uses TRBV2 and TRBJ2-7, with a tentative D call TRBD1 (5 bases). The CDR3 has 15 residues. CDR1 and CDR2 (germline): SNHLY, FYNNEI. V shed 0 bases and J shed 5 bases, with 14 bases lying between them. CDR3 residues: CASSEARRGTHEQYF. For the CDR3, the DNA is TGTGCCAGCAGTGAAGCGCGAAGGGGCACCCACGAGCAGTACTTC.

This clone was found many times. Other DNA sequences of this sample code for an identical CDR3. The chain recombines TRBV2 with TRBJ1-6, with 9 bases that match TRBD1. V was pared by 6 bases and J by 8 bases, with 5 bases of the junction left unmatched. Germline V gives CDR1 SNHLY, CDR2 FYNNEI. CDR3 length equals 14 residues. CDR3 region: CASSEDRGYSPLHF. In nucleotides, the CDR3 is TGTGCCAGCAGCGAGGACAGGGGTTATTCACCCCTCCACTTT.

On this clone: This CDR3 is also generated by other DNA sequences in the sample. The chain recombines TRBV5-1 with TRBJ1-1, with TRBD1 as a possible D gene (5 bases). V was shortened by 7 bases and J by 4 bases, with 11 bases between the two germline ends. The CDR3 sequence is 12 residues long. Germline V CDR1 and CDR2: SGHRS, YFSETQ. CDR3 region: CASSSGGTEAFF. The CDR3 DNA reads TGCGCCAGCTCGTCGGGGGGCACTGAAGCTTTCTTT.

V usage is TRBV20-1 and J usage is TRBJ1-1; no clear D. Germline CDR1 reads DFQATT; CDR2 reads SNEGSKA (reference sequence). This CDR3 is 13 amino acids long. V gave up 3 bases and J gave up 3 bases, with 11 bases separating them. The CDR3 here is CSASSSRDTEAFF. In DNA form, the CDR3 reads TGCAGTGCTAGTAGTTCACGGGACACTGAAGCTTTCTTT.

The CDR3 DNA sequence: TGCGCCAGCAGCCAAGATGGGCCTGGGGGGATAGGACAGCCCCAGCATTTT. This gives the protein CASSQDGPGGIGQPQHF. The rearrangement uses TRBV4-1 and TRBJ1-5; TRBD1 is a possible D gene (5 bases). V was clipped by 0 bases and J by 7 bases, with 19 bases between them. Germline values: CDR1 MGHRA, CDR2 YSYEKL. The CDR3 consists of 17 residues.

This sequence joins TRBV7-9 and TRBJ1-4; D unclear. V was shortened by 4 bases and J by 7 bases, with 4 bases between the two germline ends. CDR1 and CDR2 from the germline V gene are SEHNR and FQNEAQ (reference sequence). This CDR3 comprises 11 residues. The CDR3 DNA sequence: TGTGCCAGCAGCTCCCTTGAAAAACTGTTTTTT. This encodes CASSSLEKLFF.

This clone was counted at least ten times. The CDR3 DNA sequence: TGTGCCAGCAGCCAGGGACAGCTGTACGAGCAGTACTTC. Translated: CASSQGQLYEQYF. V gene TRBV5-4 combines with J gene TRBJ2-7; 7 nucleotides align to TRBD1. V gave up 4 bases and J gave up 4 bases; unmatched junction bases: 5. From germline, CDR1 is SGHNT and CDR2 YYREEE (reference sequence). The CDR3 length is 13 residues.

The V and J genes are TRBV19 and TRBJ1-5, with a tentative D call TRBD1 (5 bases). Deletions cut 1 base from V and 0 bases from J, with 16 bases between. Germline CDR1 is LNHDA and CDR2 is SQIVND (reference sequence). CDR3 length: 18 amino acids. CDR3 loop: CASSIAGVGSYSNQPQHF. The CDR3 DNA is TGTGCCAGTAGTATAGCGGGGGTTGGGTCTTATAGCAATCAGCCCCAGCATTTT. The complete variable domain, with remaining parts taken from reference TRBV19 and TRBJ1-5, reads DGGITQSPKYLFRKEGQNVTLSCEQNLNHDAMYWYRQDPGQGLRLIYYSQIVNDFQKGDIAEGYSVSREKKESFPLTVTSAQKNPTAFYLCASSIAGVGSYSNQPQHFGDGTRLSIL.

This clone was detected only once. This chain joins TRBV19 and TRBJ1-1; D unclear. This CDR3 comprises 15 residues. Germline assignment: CDR1 LNHDA and CDR2 SQIVND (reference sequence). Between the trimmed V and J ends, which lost 5 bases and 2 bases, there was a span of 15 bases. Written as DNA, the CDR3 is TGTGCCAGTAGTTCCGCGACAAAAATAAACACTGAAGCTTTCTTT. It yields the protein CASSSATKINTEAFF.

CDR3 loop: CASSMGQRSTDTQYF. In DNA form, the CDR3 reads TGTGCCAGTAGTATGGGACAGCGTAGCACAGATACGCAGTATTTT. V is TRBV19 and J is TRBJ2-3; 7 bases fit TRBD1. The V gene's germline CDR1 is LNHDA and CDR2 SQIVND (reference sequence). CDR3 size: 15 residues. V lost 3 bases and J lost 0; bases outside the gene matches: 3.

The CDR3 protein is CASSLDPGSGYGYTF. The CDR3 DNA sequence: TGTGCCAGCAGCTTAGATCCGGGTTCTGGATATGGCTACACCTTC. The gene calls are TRBV7-2 and TRBJ1-2; no clear D gene. This CDR3 is built from 15 residues. The V gene lost 1 base and the J gene lost 5 bases, with 14 bases spanning the gap. Looked up from germline, CDR1 is SGHTA and CDR2 is FQGNSA.

The chain is built from TRBV2 and TRBJ1-2; TRBD1 matches at 10 bases. The CDR3 length is 16 residues. Germline assignment: CDR1 SNHLY and CDR2 FYNNEI. V lost 7 bases, J lost 4 bases, and 12 bases stayed unmatched. The CDR3 DNA is TGTGCCAGCACCGATACGACAGGGGGCGTATCCTATGGCTACACCTTC. Protein sequence: CASTDTTGGVSYGYTF. The complete variable domain, with remaining parts taken from reference TRBV2 and TRBJ1-2, reads EPEVTQTPSHQVTQMGQEVILRCVPISNHLYFYWYRQILGQKVEFLVSFYNNEISEKSEIFDDQFSVERPDGSNFTLKIRSTKLEDSAMYFCASTDTTGGVSYGYTFGSGTRLTVV.

The chain has TRBV7-9 and TRBJ1-2; the D is unclear. The CDR3 is made up of 13 amino acids. V was clipped by 5 bases and J by 7 bases, with 14 bases between them. Germline V gene sequence: CDR1 SEHNR, CDR2 FQNEAQ (reference sequence). CDR3 amino acids: CASSPPPGSGYTF. CDR3 sequence (DNA): TGTGCCAGCAGCCCGCCGCCCGGGTCTGGCTACACCTTC.

The V call is TRBV27, the J call TRBJ1-2; 7 bases agree with TRBD1. Germline V lookup: CDR1 MNHEY, CDR2 SMNVEV (reference sequence). This CDR3 is built from 13 residues. V gave up 5 bases and J gave up 8 bases; unmatched junction bases: 8. The CDR3 spells CASSPQTGRGYTF. In DNA form, the CDR3 reads TGTGCCAGCAGTCCTCAGACAGGGAGAGGCTACACCTTC.

This clone was recorded once. This chain uses TRBV20-1 with TRBJ1-2, with 8 bases that match TRBD1. Unmatched junction bases numbered 7, after V lost 3 bases and J lost 7 bases. This CDR3 contains 13 residues. Germline loops: CDR1 DFQATT, CDR2 SNEGSKA (reference sequence). The CDR3, as DNA: TGCAGTGCTAGTACAGGGGGGGGTTTTGGCTACACCTTC. As protein: CSASTGGGFGYTF.

For this clone: A read error may account for a junction end that differs from germline. The chain joins TRBV5-1 to TRBJ2-2; 7 bases agree with TRBD1. The CDR3 contains 15 residues. The germline CDR1 and CDR2 sequences are SGHRS and YFSETQ. DNA for the CDR3: TGCGCCAGCAGCTTGGACAGGGGTAACAACGGGGAGCTGTTTTTT. As protein: CASSLDRGNNGELFF.

This sequence joins TRBV10-3 and TRBJ2-1; TRBD2 matches 11 bases. This CDR3 region has 16 residues. Germline V gives CDR1 ENHRY, CDR2 SYGVKD. V lost 10 bases and J lost 7; bases outside the gene matches: 15. CDR3 bases: TGTGCCACCCTCGCCCTAGCGGGGGGCTTCGCAAATGAGCAGTTCTTC. Amino acid sequence: CATLALAGGFANEQFF.

V gene TRBV6-5 combines with J gene TRBJ2-1; 7 bases agree with TRBD2. The CDR3 contains 13 residues. Unmatched junction bases numbered 10, after V lost 7 bases and J lost 10 bases. CDR1 MNHEY and CDR2 SVGAGI come from the germline V gene. DNA of the CDR3: TGTGCCAGCACGAACCCCGGGGGAGGGGAGCAGTTCTTC. It is translated as CASTNPGGGEQFF.

The chain couples TRBV18 to TRBJ2-3, with a weak D call TRBD2 (6 bases). With 6 bases removed from V and 4 bases from J, the gap between germline ends came to 14 bases. CDR3 size: 14 residues. The germline V gene has CDR1 KGHSH and CDR2 LQKENI. The CDR3 sequence: CASSFGGNSDTQYF. CDR3 in DNA: TGTGCCAGCTCCTTTGGAGGGAACTCAGATACGCAGTATTTT.

The gene calls are TRBV27 and TRBJ2-5; D is ambiguous. CDR1 is MNHEY, CDR2 SMNVEV, per germline (reference sequence). The CDR3 is 16 amino acids. Trimming removed 2 bases from V and 2 bases from J, with 15 bases in between. CDR3 residues: CASSLLPPPRQETQYF. Here the CDR3 DNA reads TGTGCCAGCAGTTTACTACCACCTCCCCGACAAGAGACCCAGTACTTC.

The chain uses TRBV7-9 and TRBJ2-2, with 9 bases matching TRBD1. The J segment lost 6 bases and the V segment lost 5 bases, leaving 7 bases of the junction unmatched. The germline V gene has CDR1 SEHNR and CDR2 FQNEAQ (reference sequence). This CDR3 is 15 amino acids long. The CDR3 DNA is TGTGCCAGCAGCCGTCCCGGGACAGGGCCCGGGGAGCTGTTTTTT. Amino acid sequence: CASSRPGTGPGELFF.